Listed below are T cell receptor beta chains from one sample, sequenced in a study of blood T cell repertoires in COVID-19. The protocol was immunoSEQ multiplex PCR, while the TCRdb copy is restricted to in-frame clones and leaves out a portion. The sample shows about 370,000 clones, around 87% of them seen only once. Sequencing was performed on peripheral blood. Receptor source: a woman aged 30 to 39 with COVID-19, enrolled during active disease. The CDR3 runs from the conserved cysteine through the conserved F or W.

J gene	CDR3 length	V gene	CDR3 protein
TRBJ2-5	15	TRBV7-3	CASSPATAGRETQYF
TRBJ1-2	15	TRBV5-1	CASSSLAGGVYGYTF
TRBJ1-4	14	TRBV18	CASSPQASNEKLFF
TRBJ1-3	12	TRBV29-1	CSVVTAGNTIYF
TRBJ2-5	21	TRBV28	CASSAPGLGTSRLAGGETQYF
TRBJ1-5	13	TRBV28	CASVEWGNQPQHF
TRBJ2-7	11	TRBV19	CASRWSAEQYF
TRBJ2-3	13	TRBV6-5	CASSYERSDTQYF
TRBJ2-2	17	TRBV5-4	CASSLGVGQGNTGELFF
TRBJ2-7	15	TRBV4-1	CASSQEGRQGYEQYF
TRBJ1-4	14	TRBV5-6	CASGRAATNEKLFF
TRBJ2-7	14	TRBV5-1	CASSLAGLYYEQYF
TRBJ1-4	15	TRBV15	CATSIDRGPNEKLFF
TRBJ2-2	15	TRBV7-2	CASSNRDSLTGELFF
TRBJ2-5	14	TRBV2	CASNKESGEETQYF
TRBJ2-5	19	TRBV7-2	CASSFLAPLKPGQQETQYF
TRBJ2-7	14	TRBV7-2	CASSLWGLAYEQYF
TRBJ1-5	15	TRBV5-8	CASSSRGQANQPQHF
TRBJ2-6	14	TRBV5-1	CASSSGDGANVLTF
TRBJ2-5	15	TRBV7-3	CASSLGGRGKETQYF
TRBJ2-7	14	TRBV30	CALKTDRVSYEQYF
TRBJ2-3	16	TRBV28	CASSPRLGQGSDTQYF
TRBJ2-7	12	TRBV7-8	CASSSGYFKVNF
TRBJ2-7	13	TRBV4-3	CASSQGWGDEQYF
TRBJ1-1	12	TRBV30	CAWSAGVDEAFF
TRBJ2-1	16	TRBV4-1	CASSQPTSSSYNEQFF
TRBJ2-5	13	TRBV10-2	CASSTGYQETQYF
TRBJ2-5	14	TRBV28	CASSLWGREKTQYF
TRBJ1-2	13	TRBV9	CASSVVGAAGYTF
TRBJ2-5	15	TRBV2	CASNPWGLGGETQYF
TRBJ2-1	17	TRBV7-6	CASSLAPGTRRDNEQFF
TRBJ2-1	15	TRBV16	CASSQSRQDVREQFF
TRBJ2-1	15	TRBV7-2	CASSTGGASSNEQFF
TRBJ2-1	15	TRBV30	CAWSPGTGAHNEQFF
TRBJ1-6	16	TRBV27	CASSFEWTRDNSPLHF
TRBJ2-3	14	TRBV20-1	CSASILAGADTQYF
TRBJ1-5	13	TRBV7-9	CASSFSGAQPQHF
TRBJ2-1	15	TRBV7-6	CASSLGLAGNNEQFF
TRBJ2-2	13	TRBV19	CASSIGQPGELFF
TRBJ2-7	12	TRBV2	CASSGGRNEQYF
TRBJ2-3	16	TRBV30	CAWRLAGGLSTDTQYF
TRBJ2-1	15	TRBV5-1	CASSLQQLSYNEQFF
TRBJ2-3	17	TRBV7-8	CASSLAGTSGGRGTQYF
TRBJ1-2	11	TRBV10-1	CASSNGYGYTF
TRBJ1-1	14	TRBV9	CASSPRDRRTEAFF
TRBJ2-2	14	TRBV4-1	CASSHSSGAGELFF
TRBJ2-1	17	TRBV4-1	CASSQVVGSGPYNEQFF
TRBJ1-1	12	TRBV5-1	CASGSGSTEAFF
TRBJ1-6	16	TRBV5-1	CASSLAQQGAGSPLHF
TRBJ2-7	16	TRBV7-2	CASSPAGTSGSYEQYF
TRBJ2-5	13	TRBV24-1	CATSVSNQETQYF
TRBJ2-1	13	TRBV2	CASSLQVYNEQFF
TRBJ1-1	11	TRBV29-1	CSVGAFTEAFF